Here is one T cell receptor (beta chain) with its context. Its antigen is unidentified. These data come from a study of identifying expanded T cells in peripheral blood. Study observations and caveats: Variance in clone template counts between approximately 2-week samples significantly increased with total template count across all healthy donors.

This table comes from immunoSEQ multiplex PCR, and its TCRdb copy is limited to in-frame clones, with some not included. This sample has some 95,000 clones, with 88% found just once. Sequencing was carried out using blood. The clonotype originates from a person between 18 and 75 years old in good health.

The DNA of the CDR3 is TGTGCCAGCAGCTTCCCAACGGGGAACACTGAAGCTTTCTTT. It codes for CASSFPTGNTEAFF. V gene TRBV5-6 combines with J gene TRBJ1-1; no firm D call. The CDR3 is made up of 14 amino acids. V dropped 2 bases and J dropped 1 base, with 9 bases sitting between them. Per germline, CDR1 SGHDT and CDR2 YYEEEE.